This T cell receptor (beta chain) is drawn from a study of blood T cell repertoires in COVID-19. V shed 4 bases and J shed 2 bases, with 8 bases lying between them. In germline, CDR1 is MNHEY, CDR2 SVGAGI. CDR3 length: 13 residues. The authors' processing: The assay estimated nucleated cells by amplifying reference gene primers. Libraries were prepared by immunoSEQ multiplex PCR; TCRdb keeps only in-frame clonotypes and omits some of them. V and J calls and clone size come straight from that table; D and trimming were deduced from the DNA. The table has around 110,000 clones, around 80% seen once. The V and J genes are TRBV6-5 and TRBJ1-1, with a weak D call TRBD1 (5 bases). The source is a man in his 70s with active or convalescent COVID-19. Sample: peripheral blood. CDR3 in DNA: TGTGCCAGCAGTTTGACAGTTAACACTGAAGCTTTCTTT. Protein: CASSLTVNTEAFF.